Here is one TCR beta chain with its context. The sample is drawn from a study of human T cells and chemical hapten exposure. Looked up from germline, CDR1 is SGHTA and CDR2 is FQGNSA. V lost 5 bases and J lost 1, with 13 bases in between. The CDR3 totals 15 residues. In the study's own analysis: TCR counts had a median of about 100,000 per sample and spanned about 23,224 to 750,000. MiXCR was run by TCRdb on the RACE reads, yielding one entry per CDR3 protein. The V and J calls and clone size are TCRdb's, not the authors'. This table holds over 70,000 distinct CDR3 sequences, about a tenth found once. This sample's time point: patch test 3, about 24 weeks after DPC sensitization. Treatment of the sample: therapeutic diphenylcyclopropenone sensitization with weekly scalp DPC.

Source: whole blood, taken in connection with sensitization to the hapten diphenylcyclopropenone (DPC). The chain links TRBV7-2 to TRBJ2-3; D uncertain. The sequence was obtained from a woman aged 25 to 39 with alopecia areata. Some clones in this sample may be carry-over from other donors' samples. This CDR3 is CASSPPPPRTDTQYF. The CDR3 bases are TGTGCCAGCAGCCCTCCCCCCCCTCGCACAGATACGCAGTATTTT. Full variable domain (outside the CDR3, taken from reference TRBV7-2 and TRBJ2-3): GAGVSQSPSNKVTEKGKDVELRCDPISGHTALYWYRQSLGQGLEFLIYFQGNSAPDKSGLPSDRFSAERTGGSVSTLTIQRTQQEDSAVYLCASSPPPPRTDTQYFGPGTRLTVL.